This TCR beta chain was captured in a study of Graves' ophthalmopathy and Graves' hyperthyroidism. Study information: There was a collection of peripheral blood at initial diagnosis, before any treatment. Study-wide results and limits: Blood shared most expanded thyroid clonotypes above 0.001 frequency.

RNA transcripts were the source from which TCR beta CDR3 regions were amplified. Amplification began with first-round RT-PCR using HTBI primers, then second-round multiplex PCR was performed. TCRdb ran MiXCR on the multiplex PCR reads and lists one entry per CDR3 protein. The sample contains some 160,000 distinct CDR3 sequences, 39% of which appear only once. The germline V gene encodes CDR1 MDHEN and CDR2 SYDVKM. The ends were cut back, 6 bases at V and 5 bases at J, with 19 bases in the middle. This CDR3 region has 15 residues. Exclusion applied to patients with other autoimmune diseases, uncontrolled infections, pregnancy or lactation. Turning to this clonotype: Its specificity is unknown.

The rearrangement joins TRBV28 to TRBJ2-5, with D possibly called TRBD1 or TRBD2 (5 bases each). The source material was peripheral blood. The sequence came from a man between 25 and 39 years old with Graves' ophthalmopathy. The CDR3 loop reads CASRHRQPGGETQYF. CDR3 bases: TGTGCCAGCAGGCACCGACAGCCGGGCGGGGAGACCCAGTACTTC.